The rows below give T cell receptor beta chains drawn from one sample of a study of blood T cells in healthy people across ages. Via MiXCR, TCRdb re-called the 5' RACE reads, giving one row per CDR3 protein. The sample contains 950,000 to 1,200,000 distinct CDR3 sequences, approximately 38% of which appear only once. Sequencing was carried out using blood. Every receptor here comes from a man younger than 35 in good health. The CDR3 runs from the conserved cysteine through the conserved F or W. Each record gives: J gene, V gene, CDR3 protein.

J: TRBJ2-7
V: TRBV7-9
CDR3: CASSPDRHYEQYF

J: TRBJ1-2
V: TRBV3-1
CDR3: CASSQEGQGLYGYTF

J: TRBJ2-7
V: TRBV29-1
CDR3: CSVASGASYEQYF

J: TRBJ1-5
V: TRBV7-2
CDR3: CASSLGYAEPQHF

J: TRBJ2-1
V: TRBV6-5
CDR3: CASSTGGRYNEQFF

J: TRBJ1-4
V: TRBV7-8
CDR3: CASSPEVAGNEKLFF

J: TRBJ1-2
V: TRBV10-3
CDR3: CAITENVNYGYTF

J: TRBJ2-3
V: TRBV7-6
CDR3: CASSVAPTDTQYF

J: TRBJ2-3
V: TRBV9
CDR3: CASSRGWRDTQYF

J: TRBJ1-5
V: TRBV20-1
CDR3: CSAVQGYSNQPQHF

J: TRBJ2-7
V: TRBV12-3/TRBV12-4
CDR3: CASSLTGAHEQYF

J: TRBJ2-5
V: TRBV6-1
CDR3: CASSEGAQPKETQYF

J: TRBJ1-1
V: TRBV6-5
CDR3: CASSPRGPGTEAFF

J: TRBJ2-1
V: TRBV7-9
CDR3: CASSSQASSYNEQFF

J: TRBJ1-1
V: TRBV4-3
CDR3: CASSQDLAGAGTEAFF

J: TRBJ2-3
V: TRBV4-2
CDR3: CASSPKGDTQYF

J: TRBJ1-4
V: TRBV29-1
CDR3: CSVGAATNEKLFF

J: TRBJ2-1
V: TRBV12-3/TRBV12-4
CDR3: CASSFGTSGYEQFF

J: TRBJ1-2
V: TRBV27
CDR3: CASSDRDGTYGYTF

J: TRBJ1-1
V: TRBV7-9
CDR3: CASSLSGVEAFF

J: TRBJ2-3
V: TRBV2
CDR3: CASTVVGDTQYF

J: TRBJ2-5
V: TRBV9
CDR3: CASSAPGRGLVQETQYF

J: TRBJ2-5
V: TRBV29-1
CDR3: CSAMGDVETQYF

J: TRBJ1-2
V: TRBV20-1
CDR3: CSASPPISIQGGYTF

J: TRBJ1-2
V: TRBV6-5
CDR3: CASSWDRAGGYTF

J: TRBJ2-7
V: TRBV9
CDR3: CASSVGPGSSYEQYF

J: TRBJ1-1
V: TRBV4-1
CDR3: CASSIGSQGGTEAFF

J: TRBJ1-1
V: TRBV12-3/TRBV12-4
CDR3: CASSFPAPDRGGSAFF

J: TRBJ2-3
V: TRBV20-1
CDR3: CSARSDSGSTDTQYF

J: TRBJ2-5
V: TRBV28
CDR3: CASRTGGQETQYF

J: TRBJ2-5
V: TRBV6-2/TRBV6-3
CDR3: CASSSLTGAYNEQYF

J: TRBJ2-5
V: TRBV2
CDR3: CANSPGGTSIQETQYF

J: TRBJ2-3
V: TRBV7-2
CDR3: CASSLAYPSTDTQYF